A selection of T cell receptor beta chains follows, all from one sample in a study of control samples from healthy donors and cancer patients. Generated by immunoSEQ multiplex PCR, the TCRdb table keeps only in-frame clones and is missing some. This sample has 130,000 to 150,000 clones; just under 95% occur once, and the top ten carry about 14%. The sequencing sample was made of PBMCs. The receptors come from a man aged 60 to 75 with colorectal cancer. The CDR3 runs from the conserved cysteine through the conserved F or W. The order of the fields is clone size, V gene, J gene, D gene, CDR3 protein, CDR3 DNA. A D gene is named only where the DNA matches it firmly. Where a row states a size, it is once, few, many or the class of an expanded clone; other rows omit it.

>NA|TRBV7-9|TRBJ2-7|TRBD1
CASSAGDRECF
TGTGCCAGCAGCGCAGGGGACAGGGAGTGCTTC
>once|TRBV4-3|TRBJ1-1|NA
CASSEQGRTRNTEAFF
TGCGCCAGCAGCGAACAGGGTAGGACAAGGAACACTGAAGCTTTCTTT
>NA|TRBV18|TRBJ1-1|TRBD1
CASSPGQTRLNTEAFF
TGTGCCAGCTCACCGGGACAGACGCGACTGAACACTGAAGCTTTCTTT
>NA|TRBV3-1/TRBV3-2|TRBJ2-5|NA
CASSPLHQETQYF
TGTGCCAGCAGCCCGCTCCATCAAGAGACCCAGTACTTC
>NA|TRBV21-1|TRBJ1-3|NA
CASLQGARGNTIYF
TGTGCCAGCCTTCAGGGGGCAAGGGGAAACACCATATATTTT
>NA|TRBV28|TRBJ2-7|TRBD1
CASSLPPGQGAWYEQYF
TGTGCCAGCAGTCTCCCTCCCGGACAGGGGGCGTGGTACGAGCAGTACTTC
>few|TRBV27|TRBJ1-4|NA
CASTLKGRGGEKLFF
TGTGCCAGCACTCTAAAAGGGAGGGGTGGCGAAAAACTGTTTTTT
>NA|TRBV2|TRBJ2-2|NA
CASSVGRGGTGELFF
TGTGCCAGCAGTGTCGGCAGGGGTGGAACCGGGGAGCTGTTTTTT
>NA|TRBV6-1|TRBJ2-3|NA
CASREATSTDTQYF
TGTGCCAGCAGGGAAGCTACTAGCACAGATACGCAGTATTTT
>NA|TRBV2|TRBJ2-7|TRBD2
CASSSGGAVYEQYF
TGTGCCAGCTCGAGCGGGGGGGCCGTCTACGAGCAGTACTTC
>NA|TRBV15|TRBJ2-1|NA
CATSHIDSYNEQFF
TGTGCCACCAGCCACATAGACAGCTACAATGAGCAGTTCTTC
>NA|TRBV6-2/TRBV6-3|TRBJ1-1|NA
CASSSPPDRYTEAFF
TGTGCCAGCAGTTCACCTCCGGACAGATACACTGAAGCTTTCTTT
>once|TRBV6-5|TRBJ2-7|NA
CASSYGPRAGSYEQYF
TGTGCCAGCAGTTACGGCCCCCGCGCGGGGTCCTACGAGCAGTACTTC
>NA|TRBV11-2|TRBJ1-3|NA
CASSSPYQAGNTIYF
TGTGCCAGCAGCTCCCCCTATCAGGCGGGAAACACCATATATTTT
>NA|TRBV30|TRBJ1-2|TRBD1
CAWSEAGRGNYGYTF
TGTGCCTGGAGTGAGGCAGGCAGGGGGAACTATGGCTACACCTTC
>NA|TRBV21-1|TRBJ1-1|NA
CASSRRTMNTEAFF
TGTGCCAGCAGCCGCCGGACCATGAACACTGAAGCTTTCTTT
>NA|TRBV24-1|TRBJ2-3|NA
CATSSTDIGTDTQYF
TGTGCCACCAGTAGTACGGACATAGGCACAGATACGCAGTATTTT
>NA|TRBV10-3|TRBJ1-1|TRBD1
CAISEPGGGNTEAFF
TGTGCCATCAGTGAGCCAGGGGGTGGGAACACTGAAGCTTTCTTT
>once|TRBV10-3|TRBJ2-1|TRBD2
CAISLGLAGNEQFF
TGTGCCATCAGTCTGGGACTAGCGGGTAATGAGCAGTTCTTC
>few|TRBV27|TRBJ1-2|NA
CASSLSPESYGYTF
TGTGCCAGCAGTTTATCGCCGGAGAGCTATGGCTACACCTTC
>NA|TRBV19|TRBJ2-3|NA
CASSIWGRTDTQYF
TGTGCCAGTAGTATTTGGGGGCGCACAGATACGCAGTATTTT
>NA|TRBV7-9|TRBJ2-5|TRBD2
CASSPGTSGGETQYF
TGTGCCAGCAGCCCCGGGACTAGCGGGGGAGAGACCCAGTACTTC